A single sample gave rise to the 10 T cell receptor beta chains below, sequenced in a study of cytomegalovirus exposure and HLA in healthy donors (dated by TCRdb to about 2017). Libraries were prepared through the immunoSEQ multiplex PCR assay. For the multiplex PCR, a mixture combining 60 forward primers for TCR Vbeta segments and 13 reverse primers for TCR Jbeta segments was used. The table comes from immuneACCESS by way of TCRdb, which keeps in-frame sequences with V and J called. Part of the clones is missing from these tables; in studies checked, under half for an unresolved V gene and the rest for unknown reasons. The sample table lists some 120,000 clones, around three quarters of them with a count of one. About 2% of the sample is held by the ten biggest clonotypes. Material for sequencing was PBMCs. These receptors all come from a man aged 18-30 years in good health and CMV-seronegative.

V usage is TRBV30 and J usage is TRBJ2-7; tentative D call: TRBD2 (7 bases). Trimming pared 2 bases from V and 6 bases from J, leaving 17 bases between. The CDR3 runs to 14 residues. Germline V gene sequence: CDR1 GTSNPN, CDR2 SVGIG (reference sequence). CDR3 DNA: TGTGCCTGGAGTTCGGGGAGGGGGAGTCGCGAGCAGTACGTC. Translated, it gives CAWSSGRGSREQYV.

The V call is TRBV7-9, the J call TRBJ2-1; 9 bases fit TRBD2. This CDR3 has 15 residues. Germline CDR1 SEHNR, CDR2 FQNEAQ (reference sequence). With V trimmed by 5 bases and J by 5 bases, 7 bases remained unmatched. As DNA, the CDR3 is TGTGCCAGCAGCCAGACTAGCGGCTACCACAATGAGCAGTTCTTC. This encodes CASSQTSGYHNEQFF.

The CDR3 reads CASRTGPLIYF. CDR3 bases: TGTGCCAGCAGGACAGGGCCATTAATCTACTTC. V and J are TRBV6-6 and TRBJ2-5, with 7 positions matching TRBD1. The junction had 9 bases not matched to a gene; V was cut back by 6 bases and J by 14 bases. CDR1 is MNHNY and CDR2 is SVGAGI in the germline V gene (reference sequence). The CDR3 totals 11 residues.

The chain links TRBV5-1 to TRBJ2-3; 10 bases fit TRBD1. The V and J ends lost 3 bases and 7 bases, in that order; junction bases with no gene match: 8. CDR3 length: 15 residues. Germline V CDR1 and CDR2: SGHRS, YFSETQ. CDR3 sequence (DNA): TGCGCCAGCAGCTCTCTTGGGGACAGGGGATATACGCAGTATTTT. Its protein is CASSSLGDRGYTQYF.

The chain is built from TRBV19 and TRBJ2-1, with 8 positions matching TRBD2. The J segment lost 2 bases and the V segment lost 0 bases, leaving 3 bases of the junction unmatched. Germline assignment: CDR1 LNHDA and CDR2 SQIVND (reference sequence). The CDR3 covers 16 residues. CDR3 in DNA: TGTGCCAGTAGTATAGAAAGCGGGAGCGCCTACAATGAGCAGTTCTTC. Its protein product is CASSIESGSAYNEQFF.

The chain combines TRBV7-9 with TRBJ2-7, with D hard to call. Germline V gene lookup returns CDR1 SEHNR and CDR2 FQNEAQ (reference sequence). The CDR3 spans 15 residues. Trimming took 7 bases from V and 2 from J, leaving 18 bases between them. The CDR3 region is CASMQASLYTYEQYF. The DNA for the CDR3 is TGTGCCAGCATGCAAGCGTCCCTTTATACCTACGAGCAGTACTTC.

This chain connects TRBV7-6 to TRBJ2-7, with 9 bases fitting TRBD2. V dropped 3 bases and J dropped 5; count of bases not matched to a gene: 8. CDR3 size: 15 residues. The germline gives CDR1 SGHVS, CDR2 FNYEAQ. The CDR3: CASSFATSGSHEQYF. CDR3 in DNA: TGTGCCAGCAGCTTTGCCACTAGCGGGTCCCACGAGCAGTACTTC.

V usage is TRBV5-4 and J usage is TRBJ2-7, with TRBD2 matching 7 bases. Trimming cost V 4 bases and J 3 bases; bases outside gene matches: 10. The CDR3 has 15 residues. Germline V gene sequence: CDR1 SGHNT, CDR2 YYREEE (reference sequence). The CDR3 DNA follows: TGTGCCAGCAGCCCCAGGACTAGTTTGGTCTACGAGCAGTACGTC. Translating it yields CASSPRTSLVYEQYV.

The chain joins TRBV4-3 to TRBJ2-5, with D maybe TRBD1 (6 bases). Germline V gene lookup returns CDR1 LGHNA and CDR2 YSLEER. CDR3 length: 15 amino acids. The V end was cut by 0 bases, the J end by 7 bases, with 15 bases between. CDR3 amino acids: CASSQDRGAPGTQYF. The CDR3 coding sequence is TGCGCCAGCAGCCAAGACAGGGGCGCCCCCGGGACCCAGTACTTC.

The gene calls are TRBV5-8 and TRBJ2-3; TRBD2 is a possible D gene (6 bases). Germline-derived CDR1 and CDR2 are SGHTS and YDEGEE. Trimming took off 0 bases at V and 5 bases at J, with 13 bases between the two ends. The CDR3 is made up of 15 amino acids. The CDR3 reads CASSLASGVGDTQYF. CDR3 sequence (DNA): TGTGCCAGCAGCTTGGCCTCGGGAGTGGGAGATACGCAGTATTTT.